The rows below give T cell receptor beta chains drawn from one sample of a study of blood T cell repertoires in COVID-19. Data came from immunoSEQ multiplex PCR; TCRdb stores just in-frame clones and leaves some out. The sample includes approximately 260,000 clones, more than 85% of them seen just once. The sequenced sample consisted of peripheral blood. These receptors were collected from a man aged 18 to 30 with active or convalescent COVID-19. Each CDR3 is given with its conserved first and last residue. A D gene is named only where the DNA matches it firmly. The size of a clone is reported for some rows only, either as once, few or many, or as a class for expanded clones.

. | TRBJ1-2 | TRBD1 | TRBV7-9 | CASSPNRDRNGYTF | TGTGCCAGCAGCCCAAACCGGGACAGGAACGGCTACACCTTC
. | TRBJ2-5 | . | TRBV5-1 | CASSRGQTQETQYF | TGCGCCAGCAGCCGCGGACAGACTCAAGAGACCCAGTACTTC
. | TRBJ2-5 | . | TRBV11-3 | CASSSRVGEETQYF | TGTGCCAGCAGCTCACGGGTAGGAGAGGAGACCCAGTACTTC
few | TRBJ1-4 | TRBD1 | TRBV24-1 | CATSDSGTGGEKLFF | TGTGCCACCAGTGATTCCGGGACAGGCGGGGAAAAACTGTTTTTT
. | TRBJ2-3 | TRBD2 | TRBV6-6 | CASSSQILAGADTQYF | TGTGCCAGCAGTTCCCAGATACTAGCGGGAGCCGATACGCAGTATTTT
. | TRBJ2-5 | . | TRBV25-1 | CASSVRGQETQYF | TGTGCCAGCAGTGTTCGGGGCCAAGAGACCCAGTACTTC
. | TRBJ2-6 | . | TRBV28 | CASYTAGANVLTF | TGTGCCAGCTATACTGCTGGGGCCAACGTCCTGACTTTC
. | TRBJ2-1 | TRBD1 | TRBV12-3/TRBV12-4 | CASSQGTGAEQFF | TGTGCCAGCAGCCAAGGGACAGGGGCTGAGCAGTTCTTC
many | TRBJ2-1 | . | TRBV6-5 | CASSYSVLDGDEQFF | TGTGCCAGCAGTTACTCGGTGCTAGACGGGGATGAGCAGTTCTTC
once | TRBJ1-3 | . | TRBV29-1 | CSVGRGTGNTIYF | TGCAGCGTTGGACGAGGGACTGGAAACACCATATATTTT
. | TRBJ1-3 | . | TRBV19 | CASTIGFYSGNTIYF | TGTGCCAGTACTATCGGGTTTTACTCTGGAAACACCATATATTTT
. | TRBJ2-2 | TRBD1 | TRBV4-3 | CASSPRQGMKAGELFF | TGCGCCAGCAGCCCCCGACAGGGAATGAAAGCCGGGGAGCTGTTTTTT
few | TRBJ1-3 | . | TRBV19 | CAGKGGTDSGNTIYF | TGTGCCGGAAAAGGAGGGACCGACTCTGGAAACACCATATATTTT
once | TRBJ2-1 | TRBD2 | TRBV6-5 | CASSSPASGRQFF | TGTGCCAGCAGTTCGCCAGCTAGCGGGAGACAGTTCTTC
. | TRBJ2-2 | . | TRBV12-3/TRBV12-4 | CASSRGTGELFF | TGTGCCAGCAGCCGGGGCACCGGGGAGCTGTTTTTT
few | TRBJ2-7 | TRBD2 | TRBV9 | CASSADAAGTYEQYF | TGTGCCAGCAGCGCAGACGCAGCGGGGACCTACGAGCAGTACTTC
. | TRBJ1-5 | . | TRBV7-8 | CASSPRREQRQPQHF | TGTGCCAGCAGCCCCAGGAGGGAGCAACGTCAGCCCCAGCATTTT
. | TRBJ2-5 | . | TRBV19 | CASSIRAASGTQYF | TGTGCCAGTAGTATAAGGGCAGCCAGCGGGACCCAGTACTTC
once | TRBJ2-6 | TRBD1 | TRBV2 | CASSAGTVSGANVLTF | TGTGCCAGCAGCGCCGGGACAGTCTCTGGGGCCAACGTCCTGACTTTC
. | TRBJ2-3 | . | TRBV5-6 | CASRRDTDTQYF | TGTGCCAGCAGACGGGACACAGATACGCAGTATTTT
. | TRBJ1-6 | . | TRBV16 | CASTLRSGANSPLHF | TGTGCCAGCACCTTGCGGTCAGGGGCAAATTCACCCCTCCACTTT
. | TRBJ2-2 | TRBD2 | TRBV2 | CASRSASGRTGELFF | TGTGCCAGCAGATCGGCTAGCGGACGCACCGGGGAGCTGTTTTTT
. | TRBJ2-3 | TRBD2 | TRBV5-4 | CASSLHLGLAETDTQYF | TGTGCCAGCAGCTTGCATCTAGGACTAGCGGAGACAGATACGCAGTATTTT
. | TRBJ2-2 | . | TRBV2 | CASIGAVANTGELFF | TGTGCCAGCATAGGGGCAGTCGCGAACACCGGGGAGCTGTTTTTT
. | TRBJ2-1 | . | TRBV4-1 | CASSQLVGRGYNEQFF | TGCGCCAGCAGCCAACTAGTAGGCCGCGGGTACAATGAGCAGTTCTTC
. | TRBJ1-2 | . | TRBV9 | CASSVEVGADYGYTF | TGTGCCAGCAGCGTAGAGGTGGGGGCAGACTATGGCTACACCTTC
. | TRBJ1-2 | . | TRBV29-1 | CSAGRQGPAYGYTF | TGCAGCGCTGGCCGTCAGGGGCCTGCCTATGGCTACACCTTC
. | TRBJ2-4 | . | TRBV21-1 | CASSGGHRGWVAKNIQYF | TGTGCCAGCAGCGGGGGGCACAGGGGATGGGTAGCCAAAAACATTCAGTACTTC
. | TRBJ1-6 | TRBD1 | TRBV9 | CASSVGQFNSPLHF | TGTGCCAGCAGCGTGGGACAGTTTAATTCACCCCTCCACTTT
. | TRBJ2-1 | . | TRBV9 | CASSLSPATGNEQFF | TGTGCCAGCAGCTTATCCCCAGCGACGGGCAATGAGCAGTTCTTC
. | TRBJ2-1 | TRBD2 | TRBV7-2 | CASTGPRGSLAGEGNEQFF | TGTGCCAGCACCGGACCCCGAGGCTCACTAGCGGGAGAGGGTAATGAGCAGTTCTTC
. | TRBJ2-7 | . | TRBV9 | CASSVAGGGFYEQYF | TGTGCCAGCAGCGTAGCGGGAGGGGGCTTCTACGAGCAGTACTTC
. | TRBJ2-7 | . | TRBV9 | CASSVRSTDYSYEQYF | TGTGCCAGCAGCGTACGGTCTACAGACTACTCCTACGAGCAGTACTTC
. | TRBJ1-2 | . | TRBV30 | CAWVTTGAHGYTF | TGTGCCTGGGTAACGACAGGTGCCCATGGCTACACCTTC
. | TRBJ2-7 | TRBD1 | TRBV7-9 | CASSLERTGRVEQYF | TGTGCCAGCAGCTTAGAGCGGACAGGGCGAGTCGAGCAGTACTTC
. | TRBJ1-2 | . | TRBV24-1 | CATSDPPGGTGYTF | TGTGCCACCAGTGATCCCCCCGGAGGAACTGGCTACACCTTC
. | TRBJ2-1 | TRBD2 | TRBV4-3 | CATSASGSSEQFF | TGCGCCACCTCGGCTAGCGGGAGCTCTGAGCAGTTCTTC
. | TRBJ2-5 | TRBD2 | TRBV5-5 | CASSTGEGLETQYF | TGTGCCAGCAGCACTGGGGAGGGACTGGAGACCCAGTACTTC
. | TRBJ2-1 | TRBD1 | TRBV6-6 | CASQTRGQGPNEQFF | TGTGCCAGCCAGACAAGGGGACAGGGCCCCAATGAGCAGTTCTTC
. | TRBJ2-3 | TRBD2 | TRBV14 | CASSSGQRGHIDTQYF | TGTGCCAGCAGCTCCGGGCAGCGGGGTCATATAGATACGCAGTATTTT